This T cell receptor beta chain was observed in a study of blood T cell repertoires in COVID-19. Across the whole study: COVID-19 samples from acute and convalescent phases originated in the United States, Italy and Spain.

As processed by the authors: Estimates of nucleated cell counts were drawn from the amplification of reference gene primers. Using immunoSEQ multiplex PCR, the repertoire was profiled, and TCRdb retains in-frame clones only, with some absent. V and J calls and clone size are copied from that table; D and trimming were computed from the DNA. The sample lists 250,000 to 350,000 clones, roughly 90% occurring once. Trimming cost V 2 bases and J 6 bases, with 18 bases left between them. The CDR3 totals 15 residues. Per the germline V gene, CDR1 is SGDLS and CDR2 is YYNGEE. The clonotype was recovered from a woman between 25 and 40 years old with COVID-19, enrolled during active disease. The sequenced sample was peripheral blood. The chain couples TRBV9 to TRBJ2-7; tentative D call: TRBD1 (6 bases). The CDR3 protein is CASSVGAGMRGEQYF. DNA for the CDR3: TGTGCCAGCAGCGTGGGGGCCGGGATGCGCGGCGAGCAGTACTTC.